This T cell receptor beta chain stems from a study of T cells after yellow fever vaccination. Overall study context: Any fraction with a low cell number was prepared using SMART-Seq v4 Ultra Low Input. Study-wide findings and caveats: After the booster, roughly 96% of CD4 and about nine tenths of CD8 primary-response clones were re-detected. The study found a weaker secondary response that peaked faster, day 5 versus 15.

This clonotype turned up a few times. The antigen is undetermined. Trimming removed 3 bases from V and 5 bases from J; junction bases left unmatched: 3. Germline CDR1 and CDR2: MDHEN and SYDVKM. CDR3 length: 15 residues. TCRdb re-derived calls from the 5' RACE reads in MiXCR, one entry per CDR3 protein. The sample has a few hundred thousand distinct CDR3 sequences; about 10% are singletons. The chain combines TRBV28 with TRBJ2-2, with 10 nucleotides matching TRBD1. The starting material was CD4+ T cells sorted from PBMCs, obtained 5 days after the yellow fever booster vaccination. The receptor was derived from a man aged 18-30 years who received the YFV17D yellow fever vaccine. The CDR3 DNA follows: TGTGCCAGCAGTTTCGGGGACAGGGGAACCGGGGAGCTGTTTTTT. Protein: CASSFGDRGTGELFF.